The sequence of this T cell receptor beta chain was determined in a study of shared clonotypes between healthy human individuals. Study results and limitations: Sequencing depth was expected to influence donor clonotype sharing. Limited genetic and exposure-history diversity came from having few donors.

The V and J ends lost 5 bases and 8 bases, in that order; junction bases with no gene match: 12. From germline, CDR1 is SGHAT and CDR2 FQNNGV. The CDR3 covers 15 residues. As regards this clone: No antigen is known for it.

The donors were adults (healthy and HIV-negative) with no recent acute infections or vaccinations. It was at deep level that the assay was run. This table comes from immunoSEQ multiplex PCR, and its TCRdb copy is limited to in-frame clones, with some not included. The sample has about 500,000 clones; around 77% are singletons. The receptor's source is a woman in her 40s in good health. Some clones in this sample may be carry-over from other donors' samples. The material sequenced was PBMCs. The J gene is TRBJ2-1, the V gene TRBV11-2; 7 nucleotides align to TRBD2. CDR3 sequence (DNA): TGTGCCAGCAGCCCAGTACGGGGGAGGGGCGATGAGCAGTTCTTC. It is translated as CASSPVRGRGDEQFF.